What follows is one TCR beta chain and its context. Its antigen remains undetermined. One base away there is no much larger clone; base qualities are not given. The data are from a study of regulatory T cells in long-lasting Graves disease (dated by TCRdb to the early 2020s). Some background on the complete study: Antithyroid drugs had been taken for less than 3 months by newly diagnosed Graves' disease patients. This study used TCR sequencing and RNA sequencing of peripheral blood to compare persistent Graves' disease patients against newly diagnosed Graves' disease patients. The study was registered as a clinical trial and conducted in China. A total of about 33 samples underwent TCR sequencing, from about 13 patients with persistent Graves' disease and roughly 20 patients with newly diagnosed Graves' disease. General findings and caveats noted by the study authors: More public clonotypes were shared among persistent patients (roughly 2,700) than among newly diagnosed patients (roughly 1,000). Because the primary lesion, thyroid tissue, could not be accessed, the study looked at peripheral blood alone. Persistent Graves' disease patients showed lower TCR Shannon entropy and fewer highly expanded clones than newly diagnosed patients, suggesting clonal expansion. Sequencing and analysis were restricted to the TCR beta chain. The authors noted that the small sample size was a limitation that may lower accuracy. Preferential use of TRBV28, TRBJ1-2 and TRBJ2-5 was observed in persistent disease, whereas TRBV20-1 and TRBJ2-1 were favored in newly diagnosed disease.

The time point tag for this specimen amounts to: newly diagnosed GD, antithyroid drugs for less than 3 months. For both TCR sequencing and RNA sequencing, RNA was extracted from PBMCs using TRIzol. The diagnosis of Graves' disease followed American Thyroid Association guidelines. The patients came from an endocrinology department in Xi'an, China. Each patient gave about 8.1 milliliters of peripheral blood, collected in an EDTA anticoagulant tube. Ficoll Paque Plus density gradient separation was used to isolate PBMCs, and no additional T cell sorting was done. RNA quality was checked with an Agilent 2100 Bioanalyzer and agarose gel, and concentration with a NanoDrop 2000. V and J are truncated by 3 bases and 0 bases respectively, leaving an intervening sequence of 6 bases. CDR1 and CDR2 (LNHDA, SQIVND) derive from the germline V gene (reference sequence). The cysteine opens and the phenylalanine closes a CDR3 of 15 amino acids. Only the CDR3 part of the read is kept: 45 bases, read in frame from the first base.

To prepare the library, multiplex PCR was applied. Sequenced using an Illumina HiSeq 4000. TCR beta libraries were built with iRepertoire HTBI primers and Arm-PCR amplification of CDR3 regions. Gel purification was performed on PCR products prior to sequencing. The study's own analysis went as follows. Across samples, about 63 TRBV and 15 or so TRBJ segments were identified and used for gene usage analysis of CDR3 amino acid clonotypes. Filtered high-quality paired reads were merged into contigs using COPE and FqMerger. BLAST was used to align contigs to IMGT TRBV, TRBD and TRBJ reference genes, with CDR3 defined following IMGT. Highly expanded clones were defined as clonotypes with a frequency above 0.1%. Shannon entropy served as the measure of repertoire diversity, while the Gini coefficient captured V-J evenness. Public clonotypes were defined as clonotypes shared by more than one individual. TCRdb applied fastp at Q25 and MiXCR to the public reads, then kept only in-frame beta chains. A single entry per CDR3 protein holds the most common genes and DNA from its merged rows. It is TCRdb's table, rather than the study itself, that gives the V and J calls and clone size. This sample gives roughly 500,000 distinct CDR3 sequences in total; 9.5% to 15% of them show up just once. The top ten constitute 7.5% to 9% of the sample.

The same sample was also studied in work on T cells in Graves' hyperthyroidism and ophthalmopathy. The second study's authors report: Stable Graves' hyperthyroidism was defined as the absence of progression to ophthalmopathy over 18 months of follow-up. Hyperthyroidism patients were newly diagnosed, had a disease duration of under 2 months, and were aged 18 to 65 years. Any patient with an uncontrolled infection, another autoimmune disease, pregnancy or lactation was excluded. Diagnoses were established on the basis of clinical symptoms, serum thyroxine and TRAb, thyroid ultrasound, and orbital computed tomography. For the first round of RT-PCR on the TCR CDR3, the HTBI primer set was used together with the Qiagen OneStep RT-PCR kit. Blood samples also contained most of the expanded thyroid clonotypes (frequency above 0.001), which suggests that blood repertoires may reflect thyroid immune responses. In cross-validation, a model built on a 13 V-J signature told ophthalmopathy apart from stable hyperthyroidism with 85% to 90% sensitivity and around 81% specificity, and in testing the same model reached 80%/75%. In validation, progression to ophthalmopathy was predicted by the model with 70% to 71% sensitivity and 72% to 80% specificity, a median of about 6.4 months before onset. TCR V-J signatures able to tell the groups apart were searched for in a discovery cohort of 100 or so patients, of whom 43 had Graves' ophthalmopathy and some 60 had stable Graves' hyperthyroidism. An independent validation cohort of around 19 hyperthyroidism patients and approximately 17 patients who later progressed to ophthalmopathy tested prospective prediction of ophthalmopathy. For training and testing, the roughly 100 patients in the discovery cohort were randomly divided in a 7:3 ratio. Thyroid tissue and blood T-cell repertoires from six Graves' hyperthyroidism patients were also compared in the study. Following sampling, methimazole starting at 30 mg daily was given to hyperthyroidism patients, and high-dose intravenous methylprednisolone was given to ophthalmopathy patients. The libraries were constructed in a second round of multiplex PCR and then size-selected and purified. Paired-end sequencing of the libraries was performed with 100 bp reads on an Illumina HiSeq2000. SOAPnuke was used to process the raw data, throwing out any read that contained adapters or uncalled bases, had a mean Phred below 15, or lacked an exact constant-primer or identifier match. COPE v1.2.5 was used to merge the high-quality paired reads, and each unique nucleotide sequence was defined as a clonotype. MiTCR v1.1 was used to align clonotypes to the IMGT TRBV, TRBD and TRBJ reference segments. Analysis was restricted to V-J combinations with a frequency above 0.0001, which covered approximately 99% of repertoires. A TCS score was defined as the ratio of F50 (clonal expansion) to E x V (chaos), with BLOSUM62-based TCRdist applied between CDR3 peptides within each V-J. Welch's t-statistics and random forest reduced approximately 520 V-J features to 10 to 15, which were used in a naive Bayes classifier (R e1071). No statistical method was used to set the sample size in advance, and investigators knew the group allocation. The paper describes TCR Vbeta CDR3 sequencing of 135 peripheral blood samples, made up of approximately 40 ophthalmopathy patients, some 76 hyperthyroidism patients and 17 progressor patients.

The sequencing here drew on peripheral blood mononuclear cells (PBMCs), taken at new diagnosis, from a patient treated with antithyroid drugs. The chain is made from TRBV19 and TRBJ1-6; no confident D gene assignment can be made. The TCR was taken from a woman aged 25 to 39 with Graves disease. Donor details come from another sample of the same person, matched by shared clones. The DNA is TGTGCCAGTAGTATTTCTAGCTCCTATAATTCACCCCTCCACTTT. Its coded protein is CASSISSSYNSPLHF.